This is a list of T cell receptor beta chains from one sample in a study of CD8 T cells in ankylosing spondylitis. TCRdb re-called the 5' RACE reads through MiXCR, storing one row per CDR3 protein. This sample carries hundreds of thousands of distinct CDR3 sequences, approximately 12% of them seen once, and the ten largest clones take just over 0.5%. The sample taken for sequencing was blood, either unsorted or a sorted T cell fraction (not recorded which). These receptors were taken from a male donor with ankylosing spondylitis. The CDR3 runs from the conserved cysteine through the conserved F or W. Each record gives: clone size, V gene, D gene, J gene, CDR3 protein, CDR3 DNA. D genes are given only for firm matches. A row's size may be missing; if present it is once, few, many or a size class.

>-|TRBV18|TRBD1|TRBJ1-2
CASSPPDRRQGGNYGYTF
TGTGCCAGCTCACCACCCGATCGCCGACAGGGTGGAAACTATGGCTACACCTTC
>few|TRBV11-1|-|TRBJ2-1
CASSFETRGEQFF
TGTGCCAGCAGCTTTGAGACTAGGGGTGAGCAGTTCTTC
>few|TRBV5-1|TRBD2|TRBJ2-7
CASRPGTSGSKQYF
TGCGCCAGCAGGCCCGGGACTAGCGGTAGTAAGCAGTACTTC
>-|TRBV18|TRBD1|TRBJ2-5
CASSPPGQGAGTQYF
TGTGCCAGCTCACCACCGGGACAGGGGGCTGGGACCCAGTACTTC
>many|TRBV27|-|TRBJ1-2
CASRNPAGADNYGYTF
TGTGCCAGCAGGAACCCAGCGGGGGCAGATAACTATGGCTACACCTTC
>-|TRBV7-8|-|TRBJ1-3
CASSLQPGNTIYF
TGTGCCAGCAGCTTACAACCGGGTAACACCATATATTTT
>many|TRBV7-2|-|TRBJ2-2
CATGGQGGTGELFF
TGTGCCACTGGCGGACAGGGAGGGACCGGGGAGCTGTTTTTT
>few|TRBV7-2|TRBD1|TRBJ1-3
CASSKDRGLSGNTIYF
TGTGCCAGCAGCAAGGACAGGGGCCTCTCTGGAAACACCATATATTTT
>-|TRBV29-1|-|TRBJ2-7
CSAITDSPLGEQYF
TGCAGCGCCATAACGGACAGCCCTCTTGGCGAGCAGTACTTC
>-|TRBV15|TRBD1|TRBJ2-1
CATSRDLWDREFF
TGTGCCACCAGCAGAGATTTATGGGACAGGGAGTTCTTC
>once|TRBV4-3|TRBD2|TRBJ2-7
CASSQEVPSGGLYEQYF
TGCGCCAGCAGCCAAGAAGTACCTAGCGGGGGCCTCTACGAGCAGTACTTC
>few|TRBV7-2|-|TRBJ1-5
CASSLVEGPNQPQHF
TGTGCCAGCAGCTTAGTGGAGGGCCCGAATCAGCCCCAGCATTTT
>few|TRBV6-5|-|TRBJ1-6
CASSYLAGDSPLHF
TGTGCCAGCAGTTACTTGGCAGGGGATTCACCCCTCCACTTT
>few|TRBV7-9|TRBD1|TRBJ1-1
CASSFSDRGPYTEAFF
TGTGCCAGCAGCTTTTCGGACAGGGGGCCTTACACTGAAGCTTTCTTT
>few|TRBV7-2|-|TRBJ1-2
CASSSTGYYNYGYTF
TGTGCCAGCAGCTCTACAGGGTATTATAACTATGGCTACACCTTC
>few|TRBV7-2|-|TRBJ2-1
CASSVRDAQGEQFF
TGTGCCAGCAGCGTCCGGGACGCGCAGGGTGAGCAGTTCTTC
>many|TRBV20-1|-|TRBJ2-5
CSASSPSRREETQYF
TGCAGTGCTAGTTCCCCTTCCAGGAGAGAAGAGACCCAGTACTTC
>-|TRBV20-1|-|TRBJ1-3
CSARDWGRGNTIYF
TGCAGTGCTAGAGATTGGGGGCGCGGAAACACCATATATTTT
>-|TRBV20-1|-|TRBJ1-1
CSALRDGTEAFF
TGCAGTGCCCTCCGGGACGGAACTGAAGCTTTCTTT
>few|TRBV20-1|-|TRBJ1-1
CSADRQVRDTEAFF
TGCAGTGCTGACCGGCAGGTCCGGGACACTGAAGCTTTCTTT
>-|TRBV20-1|TRBD1|TRBJ1-2
CSARDPSAGGGAGYTF
TGCAGTGCTAGAGACCCCTCGGCAGGGGGTGGTGCTGGCTACACCTTC
>-|TRBV6-1|-|TRBJ2-3
CASRGLRRTDTQYF
TGTGCCAGCAGAGGTTTGAGGAGGACAGATACGCAGTATTTT
>-|TRBV10-3|TRBD2|TRBJ2-7
CAISESERGAYEQYF
TGTGCCATCAGTGAGTCCGAGCGGGGAGCCTACGAGCAGTACTTC